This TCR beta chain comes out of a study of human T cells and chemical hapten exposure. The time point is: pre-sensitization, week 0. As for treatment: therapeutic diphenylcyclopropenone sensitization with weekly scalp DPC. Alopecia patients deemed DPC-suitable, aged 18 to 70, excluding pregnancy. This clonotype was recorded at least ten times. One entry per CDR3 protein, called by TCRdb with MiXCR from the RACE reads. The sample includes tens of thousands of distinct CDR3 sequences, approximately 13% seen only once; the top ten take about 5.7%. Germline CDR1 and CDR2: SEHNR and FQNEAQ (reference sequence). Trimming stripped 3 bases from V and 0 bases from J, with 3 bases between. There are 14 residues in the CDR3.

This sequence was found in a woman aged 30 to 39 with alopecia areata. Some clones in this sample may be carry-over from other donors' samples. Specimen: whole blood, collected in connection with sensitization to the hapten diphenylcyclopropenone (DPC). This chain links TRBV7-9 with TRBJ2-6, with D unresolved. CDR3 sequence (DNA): TGTGCCAGCAGCTTGAACTCTGGGGCCAACGTCCTGACTTTC. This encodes CASSLNSGANVLTF. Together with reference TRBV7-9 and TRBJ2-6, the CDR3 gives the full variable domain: DTGVSQNPRHKITKRGQNVTFRCDPISEHNRLYWYRQTLGQGPEFLTYFQNEAQLEKSRLLSDRFSAERPKGSFSTLEIQRTEQGDSAMYLCASSLNSGANVLTFGAGSRLTVL.